These 14 T cell receptor beta chains came from one sample sequenced in a study of blood T cell repertoires in COVID-19. Sequencing used immunoSEQ multiplex PCR; TCRdb keeps in-frame clones, though not all of them. The repertoire consists of roughly 60,000 clones, with 84% occurring once and the leading ten covering about 16%. Sequencing was performed on peripheral blood. The receptor source for this set is a man in his 60s with COVID-19, enrolled during active disease.

This clone was observed many times. The chain joins TRBV3-1 (or the pseudogene TRBV3-2) to TRBJ2-7, with D possibly TRBD2 on 7 matching bases. This CDR3 comprises 18 residues. The germline V and J ends were trimmed by 4 bases and 6 bases, with 28 bases remaining between them. CDR1 is LGHDT and CDR2 is YNNKEL in the germline V gene (reference sequence). Here the CDR3 reads CASSPWGQAGVVLPEQYF. The CDR3 DNA reads TGTGCCAGCAGCCCCTGGGGGCAGGCGGGAGTCGTTCTCCCCGAGCAGTACTTC.

This chain links TRBV3-1 (or the pseudogene TRBV3-2) with TRBJ2-7, with TRBD1 matching over 7 bases. This CDR3 is built from 16 residues. Germline CDR1 LGHDT, CDR2 YNNKEL (reference sequence). Losses at the gene ends were 3 bases for V and 4 bases for J; bases not matched to a gene: 12. The DNA for the CDR3 is TGTGCCAGCAGCCAGCTAGCCGGGACAGCCAAATACGAGCAGTACTTC. This sequence encodes CASSQLAGTAKYEQYF.

This sequence joins TRBV25-1 and TRBJ2-5, with a tentative D call TRBD2 (6 bases). V was cut by 6 bases and J by 5 bases, with 7 bases left in between. This CDR3 spans 11 amino acids. In germline, CDR1 is MGHDK, CDR2 SYGVNS. In DNA form, the CDR3 reads TGTGCCAGCAGGGGACTTGAGACCCAGTACTTC. This codes for CASRGLETQYF.

The rearrangement joins TRBV3-1 (or the pseudogene TRBV3-2) to TRBJ2-1; the D gene is possibly TRBD2 (5 bases). The CDR3 extends over 13 amino acids. Germline CDR1 reads LGHDT; CDR2 reads YNNKEL (reference sequence). Trimming took off 6 bases at V and 8 bases at J, with 14 bases between the two ends. CDR3 DNA sequence: TGTGCCAGCAGGGGTATCGGGAACGATGAGCAGTTCTTC. This encodes CASRGIGNDEQFF.

The chain is built from TRBV7-9 and TRBJ1-2; a weak D match, TRBD1 (6 bases). Germline V gives CDR1 SEHNR, CDR2 FQNEAQ (reference sequence). V dropped 4 bases and J dropped 0 bases, with 15 bases sitting between them. The CDR3 has 16 amino acids. The CDR3 loop reads CASSSGGGRTNYGYTF. CDR3 nucleotide sequence: TGTGCCAGCAGCTCGGGGGGCGGGCGTACTAACTATGGCTACACCTTC.

The rearrangement joins TRBV28 to TRBJ2-1, with 9 positions matching TRBD2. CDR3 length: 13 amino acids. With V trimmed by 6 bases and J by 4 bases, 1 base remained unmatched. The germline CDR1 and CDR2 sequences are MDHEN and SYDVKM. The CDR3 sequence is CASRAGGYNEQFF. CDR3 coding DNA: TGTGCCAGCAGAGCGGGAGGATACAATGAGCAGTTCTTC.

The genes are TRBV12-5 and TRBJ2-5, with 8 bases fitting TRBD1. Looked up from germline, CDR1 is LGHNT and CDR2 is FRNRAP. Trimming took 1 base from V and 4 from J; bases not matched to a gene: 8. The CDR3 loop spans 16 amino acids. The CDR3 loop reads CASGLGDRGRGETQYF. The CDR3 DNA sequence: TGTGCTAGTGGTTTGGGAGACAGGGGACGGGGAGAGACCCAGTACTTC. Together with reference TRBV12-5 and TRBJ2-5, the CDR3 gives the full variable domain: DARVTQTPRHKVTEMGQEVTMRCQPILGHNTVFWYRQTMMQGLELLAYFRNRAPLDDSGMPKDRFSAEMPDATLATLKIQPSEPRDSAVYFCASGLGDRGRGETQYFGPGTRLLVL.

The J gene is TRBJ1-5, the V gene TRBV28, with TRBD1 matching 7 bases. This CDR3 spans 17 amino acids. V shed 4 bases and J 2 bases; nucleotides not matched to a gene: 11. Germline loops: CDR1 MDHEN, CDR2 SYDVKM. CDR3 in amino acids: CASSSTGANVGNQPQHF. DNA for the CDR3: TGTGCCAGCAGTTCAACAGGGGCCAATGTTGGCAATCAGCCCCAGCATTTT.

This clone was seen only once. The rearrangement links TRBV5-1 to TRBJ2-7; 7 nucleotides line up with TRBD1. The junction had 5 bases not matched to a gene; V was cut back by 2 bases and J by 0 bases. The germline V gene has CDR1 SGHRS and CDR2 YFSETQ. The CDR3 contains 15 residues. The CDR3 protein is CASSLPQGISYEQYF. CDR3 nucleotide sequence: TGCGCCAGCAGCTTACCACAGGGGATCTCCTACGAGCAGTACTTC.

The CDR3 here is CASSPLPPGNTEAFF. The CDR3 nucleotides are TGTGCCAGCTCACCGTTACCCCCCGGGAACACTGAAGCTTTCTTT. V is TRBV18 and J is TRBJ1-1; the D is unclear. This CDR3 comprises 15 residues. Germline CDR1 and CDR2: KGHSH and LQKENI. V lost 3 bases and J lost 1, with 12 bases in between.

The chain carries TRBV21-1 and TRBJ2-3; the table's D call TRBD2 went unverified against the DNA. TRBV21-1 constitutes a pseudogene. The length of the CDR3 is 19 residues. The CDR3 spells CASSKEGLAGVSRTDTQYF. CDR3 DNA: TGTGCCAGCAGCAAAGAGGGACTAGCGGGAGTTAGTCGCACAGATACGCAGTATTTT.

The chain combines TRBV18 with TRBJ1-2; TRBD1 agrees at 7 bases. This CDR3 is built from 15 residues. V was pared by 4 bases and J by 2 bases, with 7 bases of the junction left unmatched. CDR1 is KGHSH, CDR2 LQKENI, per germline. The CDR3 is CASSQGQPFNYGYTF. CDR3 bases: TGTGCCAGCTCACAGGGACAGCCCTTCAACTATGGCTACACCTTC.

This sequence joins TRBV9 and TRBJ2-2; weak D call: TRBD2 (7 bases). This CDR3 region has 18 residues. The V end lost 0 bases, the J end lost 0 bases, and 15 bases lay between the germline ends. Per the germline V gene, CDR1 is SGDLS and CDR2 is YYNGEE. CDR3 amino acids: CASSVEVGGLTNTGELFF. The CDR3 DNA follows: TGTGCCAGCAGCGTAGAGGTGGGGGGGCTGACGAACACCGGGGAGCTGTTTTTT.

The chain employs TRBV30 and TRBJ1-2; 8 bases fit TRBD1. This CDR3 has 17 residues. The V and J ends lost 2 bases and 5 bases, in that order; junction bases with no gene match: 16. Per germline, CDR1 GTSNPN and CDR2 SVGIG (reference sequence). The CDR3 region is CAWSRFAGGLELYGYTF. The CDR3 coding sequence is TGTGCCTGGAGTCGGTTCGCAGGGGGCTTAGAATTGTATGGCTACACCTTC.